This TCR beta chain was captured by sequencing in a study of OX40 agonist ivuxolimab in advanced cancers. Across the study: Those enrolled were approximately 83% male, with a mean age of around 60 years and ages from roughly 20 to 85. Patients with prior anti-PD-1, anti-PD-L1 or anti-CTLA-4 therapy were eligible; approximately 40% had some. Whole-study findings and limits: With doses of 0.1-3.0 mg/kg, partial responders showed among the lowest clonal expansion.

This clone was seen a single time. What it binds is not known. Sequenced by immunoSEQ multiplex PCR; TCRdb stores in-frame clones only, minus some. The repertoire holds 45,000 to 60,000 clones, with around 77% as singletons. With V trimmed by 5 bases and J by 4 bases, 7 bases remained unmatched. Germline V gene sequence: CDR1 MNHNS, CDR2 SASEGT. The CDR3 sequence is 15 residues long. This TCR was recovered from an adult with an advanced solid tumor such as melanoma, head and neck, liver or kidney cancer. The chain joins TRBV6-1 to TRBJ2-5, with TRBD2 matching over 10 bases. Source: CD4+ or CD8+ T cells sorted from blood, taken in a trial of the OX40 agonist ivuxolimab. The CDR3 reads CASSTSSGRGETQYF. The CDR3 nucleotides read TGTGCCAGCAGTACCTCTAGCGGGAGAGGAGAGACCCAGTACTTC.